This T cell receptor beta chain appears in the sequencing data of a study of cytomegalovirus exposure and HLA in healthy donors. Overall study: A subsequent analysis reported that the 95 to 150 validation repertoires were produced on the same platform that had also been used for the roughly 670 first-cohort repertoires. Overall study findings and caveats: Altogether, 150 to 200 TCR beta chains were recorded as cytomegalovirus-associated. That first-cohort TCR clusters tended to co-occur in the approximately 110 validation repertoires was found in a later analysis.

V was pared by 4 bases and J by 6 bases, with 6 bases of the junction left unmatched. The CDR3 contains 15 residues. Looked up from germline, CDR1 is SNHLY and CDR2 is FYNNEI. Points on this clone: Its specificity is unknown.

Method: immunoSEQ multiplex PCR; TCRdb's copy keeps in-frame clones and lacks some. Seen here are over 90,000 clones, approximately 95% observed once, and the top ten hold approximately 1%. The TCR originated in a woman between 18 and 30 years old in good health and CMV-seronegative. The J gene is TRBJ2-2, the V gene TRBV2; 9 positions agree with TRBD2. Sequenced: PBMCs. Here the CDR3 reads CASSVVAGAAGELFF. CDR3 nucleotides: TGTGCCAGCAGTGTGGTAGCGGGAGCGGCCGGGGAGCTGTTTTTT.